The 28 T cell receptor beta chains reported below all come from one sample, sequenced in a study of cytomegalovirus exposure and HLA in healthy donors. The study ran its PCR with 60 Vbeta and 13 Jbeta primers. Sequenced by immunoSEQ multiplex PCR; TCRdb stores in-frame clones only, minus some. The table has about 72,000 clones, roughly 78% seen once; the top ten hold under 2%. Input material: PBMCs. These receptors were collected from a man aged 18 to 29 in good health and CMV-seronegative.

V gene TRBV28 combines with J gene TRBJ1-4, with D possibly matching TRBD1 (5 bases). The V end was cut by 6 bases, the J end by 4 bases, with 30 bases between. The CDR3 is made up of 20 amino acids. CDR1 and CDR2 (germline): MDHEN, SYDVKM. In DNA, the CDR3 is TGTGCCAGCAGACCCATGACCGGCAGGGCAAGATACAACTATAATGAAAAACTGTTTTTT. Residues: CASRPMTGRARYNYNEKLFF.

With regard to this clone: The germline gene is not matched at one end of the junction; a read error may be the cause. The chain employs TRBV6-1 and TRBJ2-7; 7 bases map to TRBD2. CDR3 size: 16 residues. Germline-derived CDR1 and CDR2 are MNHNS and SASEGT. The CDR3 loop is CASSEVGGSRSSEQYF. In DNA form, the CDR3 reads TGTGCCAGCAGTGAAGTTGGCGGGAGTAGGTCCTCCGAGCAGTACTTC.

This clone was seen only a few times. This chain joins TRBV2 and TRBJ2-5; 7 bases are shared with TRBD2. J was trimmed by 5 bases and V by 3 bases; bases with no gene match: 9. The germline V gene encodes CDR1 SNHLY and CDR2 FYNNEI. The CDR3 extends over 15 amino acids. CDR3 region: CASSDGGRAMETQYF. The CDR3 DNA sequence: TGTGCCAGCAGTGATGGAGGGAGGGCCATGGAGACCCAGTACTTC. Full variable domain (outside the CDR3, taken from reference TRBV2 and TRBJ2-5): EPEVTQTPSHQVTQMGQEVILRCVPISNHLYFYWYRQILGQKVEFLVSFYNNEISEKSEIFDDQFSVERPDGSNFTLKIRSTKLEDSAMYFCASSDGGRAMETQYFGPGTRLLVL.

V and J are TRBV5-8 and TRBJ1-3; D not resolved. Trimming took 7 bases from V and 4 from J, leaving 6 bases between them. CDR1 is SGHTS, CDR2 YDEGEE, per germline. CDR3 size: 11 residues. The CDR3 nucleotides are TGTGCCAGCGTCAGGGGAAACACCATATATTTT. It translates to CASVRGNTIYF.

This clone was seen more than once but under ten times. The CDR3 sequence is CASSQGQNSPLHF. In nucleotides, the CDR3 is TGTGCCAGCAGCCAGGGACAGAATTCACCCCTCCACTTT. The chain couples TRBV7-9 to TRBJ1-6, with TRBD1 matching over 7 bases. Germline trimming cut 5 bases from V and 7 bases from J; bases unmatched to any gene: 2. Germline V gene lookup returns CDR1 SEHNR and CDR2 FQNEAQ (reference sequence). The CDR3 sequence is 13 residues long.

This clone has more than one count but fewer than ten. CDR3 sequence reads: CASTGTRESEQYF. In nucleotides, the CDR3 is TGTGCCAGCACGGGGACTAGGGAATCCGAGCAGTACTTC. The J gene is TRBJ2-7, the V gene TRBV18, with TRBD2 identical over 8 bases. Germline values: CDR1 KGHSH, CDR2 LQKENI. Trimming at V came to 8 bases and at J to 6 bases, leaving 9 bases not matched to a gene. The CDR3 runs 13 residues.

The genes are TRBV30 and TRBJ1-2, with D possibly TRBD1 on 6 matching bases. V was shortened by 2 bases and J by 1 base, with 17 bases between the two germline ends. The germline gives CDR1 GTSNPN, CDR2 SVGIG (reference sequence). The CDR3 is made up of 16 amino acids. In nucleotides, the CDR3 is TGTGCCTGGAGTACAGGGACACCCGGTTTTAACTATGGCTACACCTTC. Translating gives CAWSTGTPGFNYGYTF.

Here the CDR3 reads CASSFVAGGLGFGIQYF. The DNA of the CDR3 is TGCGCCAGCAGCTTCGTAGCGGGAGGGCTTGGATTTGGCATTCAGTACTTC. This chain connects TRBV5-1 to TRBJ2-4; 11 bases are a match to TRBD2. Germline loops: CDR1 SGHRS, CDR2 YFSETQ. The CDR3 sequence is 17 residues long. The V segment lost 2 bases and the J segment 9 bases; nucleotides outside the gene matches: 13.

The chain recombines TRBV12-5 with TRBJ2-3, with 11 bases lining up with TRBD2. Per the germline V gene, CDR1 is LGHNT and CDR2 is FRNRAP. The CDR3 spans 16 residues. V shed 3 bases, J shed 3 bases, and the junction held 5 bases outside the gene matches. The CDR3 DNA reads TGTGCTAGTGGTTTTAGCGGGAGGGCCGGGACAGATACGCAGTATTTT. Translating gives CASGFSGRAGTDTQYF. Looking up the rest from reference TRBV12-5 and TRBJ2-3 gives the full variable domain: DARVTQTPRHKVTEMGQEVTMRCQPILGHNTVFWYRQTMMQGLELLAYFRNRAPLDDSGMPKDRFSAEMPDATLATLKIQPSEPRDSAVYFCASGFSGRAGTDTQYFGPGTRLTVL.

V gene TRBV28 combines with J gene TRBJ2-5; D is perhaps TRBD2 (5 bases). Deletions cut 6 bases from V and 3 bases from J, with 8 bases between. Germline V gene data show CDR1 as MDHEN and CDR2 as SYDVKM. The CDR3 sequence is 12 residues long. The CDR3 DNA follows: TGTGCCAGCAGGTCGGGGAAAGAGACCCAGTACTTC. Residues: CASRSGKETQYF.

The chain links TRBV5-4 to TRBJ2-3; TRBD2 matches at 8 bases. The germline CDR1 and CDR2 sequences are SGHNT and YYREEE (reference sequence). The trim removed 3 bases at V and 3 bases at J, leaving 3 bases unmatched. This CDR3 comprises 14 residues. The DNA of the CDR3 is TGTGCCAGCAGCTCCGGGACTAGTACAGATACGCAGTATTTT. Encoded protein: CASSSGTSTDTQYF. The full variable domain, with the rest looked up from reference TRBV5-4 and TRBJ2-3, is ETGVTQSPTHLIKTRGQQVTLRCSSQSGHNTVSWYQQALGQGPQFIFQYYREEENGRGNFPPRFSGLQFPNYSSELNVNALELDDSALYLCASSSGTSTDTQYFGPGTRLTVL.

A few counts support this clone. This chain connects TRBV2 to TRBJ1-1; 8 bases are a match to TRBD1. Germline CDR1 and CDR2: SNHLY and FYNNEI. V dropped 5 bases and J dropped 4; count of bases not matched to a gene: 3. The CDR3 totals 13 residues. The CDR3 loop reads CASSNDRGTEAFF. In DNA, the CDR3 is TGTGCCAGCAGTAACGACAGGGGCACTGAAGCTTTCTTT.

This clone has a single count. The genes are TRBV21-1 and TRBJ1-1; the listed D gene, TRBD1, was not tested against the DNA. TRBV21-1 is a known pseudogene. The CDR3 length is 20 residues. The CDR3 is CASSVRTIRGLRGTDTEAFF. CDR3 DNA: TGTGCCAGCAGCGTAAGAACGATCAGGGGGCTTCGCGGCACGGACACTGAAGCTTTCTTT.

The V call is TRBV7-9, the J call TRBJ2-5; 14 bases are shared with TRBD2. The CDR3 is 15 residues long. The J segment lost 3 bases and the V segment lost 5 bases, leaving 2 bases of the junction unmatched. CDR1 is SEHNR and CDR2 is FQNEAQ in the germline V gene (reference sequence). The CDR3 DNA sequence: TGTGCCAGCAGCCCGGGACTAGCGGGAGAAGAGACCCAGTACTTC. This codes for CASSPGLAGEETQYF.

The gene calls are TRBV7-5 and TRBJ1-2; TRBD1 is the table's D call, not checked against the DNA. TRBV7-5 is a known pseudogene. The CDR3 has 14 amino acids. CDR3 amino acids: CARSPQGQGYGYTF. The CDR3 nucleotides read TGTGCCAGAAGCCCTCAGGGGCAGGGATATGGCTACACCTTC.

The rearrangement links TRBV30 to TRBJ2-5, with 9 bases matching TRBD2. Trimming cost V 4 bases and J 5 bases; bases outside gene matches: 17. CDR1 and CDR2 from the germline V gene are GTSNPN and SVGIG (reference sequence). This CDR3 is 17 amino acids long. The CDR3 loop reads CAWNRAGGSGRRETQYF. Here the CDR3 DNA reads TGTGCCTGGAACCGCGCTGGGGGTAGCGGGAGAAGGGAGACCCAGTACTTC.

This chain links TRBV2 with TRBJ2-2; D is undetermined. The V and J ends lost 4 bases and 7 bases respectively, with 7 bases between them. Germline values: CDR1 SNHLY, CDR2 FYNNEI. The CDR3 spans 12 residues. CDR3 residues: CASSVDFGELFF. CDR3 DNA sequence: TGTGCCAGCAGTGTTGACTTCGGGGAGCTGTTTTTT.

CDR3 protein: CASSTGTSGTDTQYF. CDR3 nucleotides: TGTGCCAGCAGTACCGGGACTAGCGGCACAGATACGCAGTATTTT. The gene calls are TRBV6-1 and TRBJ2-3, with 10 bases fitting TRBD2. CDR3 size: 15 residues. The V and J ends lost 5 bases and 1 base, in that order; junction bases with no gene match: 3. From germline, CDR1 is MNHNS and CDR2 SASEGT.

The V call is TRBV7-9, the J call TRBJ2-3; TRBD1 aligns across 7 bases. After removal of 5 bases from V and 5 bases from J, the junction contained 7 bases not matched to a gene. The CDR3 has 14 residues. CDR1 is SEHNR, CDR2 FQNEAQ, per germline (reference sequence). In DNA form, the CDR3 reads TGTGCCAGCAGCCTCGACAGGGCCCAAGATACGCAGTATTTT. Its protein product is CASSLDRAQDTQYF.

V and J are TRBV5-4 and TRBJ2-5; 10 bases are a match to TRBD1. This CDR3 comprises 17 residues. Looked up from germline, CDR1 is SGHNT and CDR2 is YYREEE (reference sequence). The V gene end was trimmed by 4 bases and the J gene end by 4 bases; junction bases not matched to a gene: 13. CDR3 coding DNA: TGTGCCAGCAGCCCAAGACAGGGGGCGCATTTAATAGAGACCCAGTACTTC. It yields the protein CASSPRQGAHLIETQYF. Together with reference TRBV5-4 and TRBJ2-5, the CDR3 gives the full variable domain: ETGVTQSPTHLIKTRGQQVTLRCSSQSGHNTVSWYQQALGQGPQFIFQYYREEENGRGNFPPRFSGLQFPNYSSELNVNALELDDSALYLCASSPRQGAHLIETQYFGPGTRLLVL.

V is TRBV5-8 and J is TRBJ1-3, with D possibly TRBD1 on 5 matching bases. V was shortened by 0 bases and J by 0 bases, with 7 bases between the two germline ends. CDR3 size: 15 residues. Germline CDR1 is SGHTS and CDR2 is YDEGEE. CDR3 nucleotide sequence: TGTGCCAGCAGCTTGGGACAGTCCTCTGGAAACACCATATATTTT. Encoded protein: CASSLGQSSGNTIYF.

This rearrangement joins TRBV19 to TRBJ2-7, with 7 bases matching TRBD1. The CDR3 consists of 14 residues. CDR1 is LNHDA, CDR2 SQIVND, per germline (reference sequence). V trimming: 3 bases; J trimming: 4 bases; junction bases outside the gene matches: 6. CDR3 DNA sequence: TGTGCCAGTAGTATTGGTGACAGGGTGTACGAGCAGTACTTC. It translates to CASSIGDRVYEQYF.

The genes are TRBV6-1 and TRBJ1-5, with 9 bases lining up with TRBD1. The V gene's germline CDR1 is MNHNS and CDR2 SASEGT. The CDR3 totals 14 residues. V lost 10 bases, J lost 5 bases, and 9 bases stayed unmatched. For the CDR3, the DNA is TGTGCCATTGGGGGGACAGGGTTGGATCAGCCCCAGCATTTT. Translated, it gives CAIGGTGLDQPQHF.

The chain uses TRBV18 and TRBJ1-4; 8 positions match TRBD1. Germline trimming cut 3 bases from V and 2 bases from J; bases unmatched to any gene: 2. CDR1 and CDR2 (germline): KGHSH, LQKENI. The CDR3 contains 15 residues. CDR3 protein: CASSPRDRTNEKLFF. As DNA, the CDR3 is TGTGCCAGCTCACCCCGGGACAGGACTAATGAAAAACTGTTTTTT. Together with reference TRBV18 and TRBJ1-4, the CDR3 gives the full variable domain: NAGVMQNPRHLVRRRGQEARLRCSPMKGHSHVYWYRQLPEEGLKFMVYLQKENIIDESGMPKERFSAEFPKEGPSILRIQQVVRGDSAAYFCASSPRDRTNEKLFFGSGTQLSVL.

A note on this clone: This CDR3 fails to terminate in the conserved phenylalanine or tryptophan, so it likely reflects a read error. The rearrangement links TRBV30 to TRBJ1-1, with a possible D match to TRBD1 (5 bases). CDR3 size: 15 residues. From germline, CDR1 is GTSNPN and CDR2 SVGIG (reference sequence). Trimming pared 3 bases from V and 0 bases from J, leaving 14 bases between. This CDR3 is CAWRVYGGLNTEAFL. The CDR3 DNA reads TGTGCCTGGAGGGTTTACGGGGGTCTGAACACTGAAGCTTTCTTG.

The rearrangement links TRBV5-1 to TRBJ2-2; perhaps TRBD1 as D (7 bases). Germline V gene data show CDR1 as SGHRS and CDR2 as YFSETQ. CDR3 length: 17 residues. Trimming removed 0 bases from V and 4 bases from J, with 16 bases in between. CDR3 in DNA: TGCGCCAGCAGCTTGGCCTCGGGGGCAGGGGGCACCGGGGAGCTGTTTTTT. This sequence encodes CASSLASGAGGTGELFF.

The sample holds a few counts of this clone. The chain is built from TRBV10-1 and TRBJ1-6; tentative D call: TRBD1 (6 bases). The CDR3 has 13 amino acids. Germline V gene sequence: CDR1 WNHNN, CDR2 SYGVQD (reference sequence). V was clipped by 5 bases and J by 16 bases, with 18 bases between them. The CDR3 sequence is CASSMRENRDLHF. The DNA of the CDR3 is TGCGCCAGCAGTATGAGAGAAAACAGGGATCTCCACTTT.

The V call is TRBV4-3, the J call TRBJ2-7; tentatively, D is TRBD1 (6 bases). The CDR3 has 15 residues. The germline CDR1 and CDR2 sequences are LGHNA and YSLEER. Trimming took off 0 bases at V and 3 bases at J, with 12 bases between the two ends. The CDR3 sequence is CASSQDGQGIYEQYF. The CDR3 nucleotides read TGCGCCAGCAGCCAAGATGGGCAGGGGATCTACGAGCAGTACTTC.